This TCR beta chain was sequenced for a study of beta chain features in type 1 diabetes. Study results and caveats: Type 1 diabetes patients showed a moderate but significant shortening of TCRB CDR3s in all four CD4+ subsets.

Reverse transcription of all isolated RNA meant that expressed TCRB transcripts were sequenced. Libraries were prepared by immunoSEQ multiplex PCR; TCRdb keeps only in-frame clonotypes and omits some of them. Here the sample spans 240,000 or so clones, over 11% being singletons. This clone was seen a handful of times. Its specificity is not known. The sample consisted of naive CD4+ T cells from blood. The origin of this receptor is a young man with type 1 diabetes.

The CDR3 DNA is TGTGCCAGCAGCCGATCAGACTACGAGCAGTACTTC. Translation: CASSRSDYEQYF. V is TRBV7-9 and J is TRBJ2-7, with D hard to call. CDR3 length: 12 residues. Germline V lookup: CDR1 SEHNR, CDR2 FQNEAQ (reference sequence). V lost 5 bases and J 3 bases, leaving 8 bases between the germline ends.